This record concerns one TCR beta chain sequence. What it binds is not known. The CDR3 loop spans 16 amino acids. V lost 11 bases to trimming and J lost 0 bases; unmatched junction nucleotides: 8. The germline gives CDR1 MNHNS, CDR2 SASEGT. This sample is drawn from a study of post-analysis software for immune sequencing data. Study-wide findings and caveats: Under F measure analysis, samples from one preparation batch co-clustered strongly. Compared with controls, patients had more of about 5 TRBV segments, including TRBV5-6, TRBV5-1 and TRBV20-1. Those with multiple sclerosis, the patient group, showed significantly lower normalized Chao1 diversity than controls.

TCR beta libraries were prepared from cDNA with unique molecular identifiers. MiXCR, run by TCRdb on the PCR reads, gives a single entry per CDR3 protein. Here the sample spans 170,000 or so distinct CDR3 sequences, 30% being singletons. The rearrangement links TRBV6-1 to TRBJ2-1; 12 positions match TRBD2. Sequencing input: blood. The TCR was taken from a girl aged 5-17 years with multiple sclerosis. DNA for the CDR3: TGTGCCGGCGAACTAGCGGGAGGCCTCTCCTACAATGAGCAGTTCTTC. It translates to CAGELAGGLSYNEQFF.